The 8 T cell receptor beta chains given below trace back to one sample, sequenced in a study of Ad26.COV2.S vaccination and SARS-CoV-2 variants. Repertoires were generated with immunoSEQ multiplex PCR, while TCRdb's copy carries only in-frame clones and drops some. The sample carries around 240,000 clones, around 87% recorded once. Sample treatment: around 19 received Ad26.COV2.S at low or high dose, single or two shots; roughly five received placebo; per-sample allocation not given. It was on day 63 after the first vaccine or placebo injection that samples were taken. This specimen consisted of peripheral blood, obtained in a trial of Ad26.COV2.S vaccine versus placebo. The origin of the receptors is a person aged 18-65 years who received the Ad26.COV2.S COVID-19 vaccine or a placebo.

The chain has TRBV16 and TRBJ1-4; D is uncertain. This CDR3 contains 14 residues. The germline V gene encodes CDR1 KGHSY and CDR2 FQNENV. Deletions cut 0 bases from V and 4 bases from J, with 6 bases between. The CDR3 DNA reads as TGTGCCAGCAGCCAATCCCGGGTTAATGAAAAACTGTTTTTT. Translation gives CASSQSRVNEKLFF.

This clone was observed a few times. The chain links TRBV10-3 to TRBJ2-3; the D call may be TRBD1 or TRBD2 (6 bases each). Germline V gene data show CDR1 as ENHRY and CDR2 as SYGVKD. The V end was cut by 8 bases, the J end by 3 bases, with 24 bases between. The CDR3 has 17 amino acids. The CDR3 protein is CAIAPIGGTGGTDTQYF. DNA of the CDR3: TGTGCCATCGCTCCTATCGGGGGCACCGGTGGGACAGATACGCAGTATTTT.

This clone was found many times. The chain combines TRBV6-6 with TRBJ2-1, with 12 bases aligning to TRBD2. This CDR3 is built from 14 residues. V shed 5 bases, J shed 9 bases, and the junction held 5 bases outside the gene matches. Germline values: CDR1 MNHNY, CDR2 SVGAGI (reference sequence). CDR3 DNA sequence: TGTGCCAGCAGTCCGTGGACTAGCGGGGTTGAGCAGTTCTTC. Amino acid sequence: CASSPWTSGVEQFF.

The CDR3 bases are TGTGCCAGCAGCCAAGAAGGGAATAATTCACCCCTCCACTTT. This codes for CASSQEGNNSPLHF. The rearrangement uses TRBV3-1 (or the pseudogene TRBV3-2) and TRBJ1-6; D uncertain. This CDR3 is 14 amino acids long. Trimming took 0 bases from V and 5 from J, leaving 5 bases between them. From germline, CDR1 is LGHDT and CDR2 YNNKEL (reference sequence).

This rearrangement joins TRBV14 to TRBJ2-7; D is undetermined. V was trimmed by 3 bases and J by 4 bases, leaving 4 bases between them. The germline V gene has CDR1 SGHDN and CDR2 FVKESK. The CDR3 runs 11 residues. The CDR3 loop is CASSHGYEQYF. CDR3 sequence (DNA): TGTGCCAGCAGCCACGGGTACGAGCAGTACTTC.

The chain is built from TRBV27 and TRBJ1-4; D call uncertain. The CDR3 runs to 15 residues. V was clipped by 5 bases and J by 5 bases, with 15 bases between them. Germline lookup yields CDR1 MNHEY and CDR2 SMNVEV (reference sequence). CDR3 region: CASSPAGPHNEKLFF. The CDR3 region has the DNA TGTGCCAGCAGTCCGGCCGGGCCCCACAATGAAAAACTGTTTTTT.

This clone came up once. This chain links TRBV5-4 with TRBJ2-5; 8 nucleotides line up with TRBD1. Germline lookup yields CDR1 SGHNT and CDR2 YYREEE (reference sequence). J gave up 5 bases and V 4 bases, and 7 bases lay outside the gene matches. The CDR3 runs to 14 residues. This CDR3 is CASSDPRDRETQYF. As DNA, the CDR3 is TGTGCCAGCAGCGACCCCCGGGACAGGGAGACCCAGTACTTC.

The rearrangement uses TRBV14 and TRBJ2-1, with D possibly TRBD2 on 6 matching bases. The CDR3 is 13 residues long. Trimming left V 1 base short and J 9 bases short, with 10 bases between. In germline, CDR1 is SGHDN, CDR2 FVKESK. CDR3 nucleotides: TGTGCCAGCAGCCAAGGACTAGTACGTGAGCAGTTCTTC. Its protein is CASSQGLVREQFF.